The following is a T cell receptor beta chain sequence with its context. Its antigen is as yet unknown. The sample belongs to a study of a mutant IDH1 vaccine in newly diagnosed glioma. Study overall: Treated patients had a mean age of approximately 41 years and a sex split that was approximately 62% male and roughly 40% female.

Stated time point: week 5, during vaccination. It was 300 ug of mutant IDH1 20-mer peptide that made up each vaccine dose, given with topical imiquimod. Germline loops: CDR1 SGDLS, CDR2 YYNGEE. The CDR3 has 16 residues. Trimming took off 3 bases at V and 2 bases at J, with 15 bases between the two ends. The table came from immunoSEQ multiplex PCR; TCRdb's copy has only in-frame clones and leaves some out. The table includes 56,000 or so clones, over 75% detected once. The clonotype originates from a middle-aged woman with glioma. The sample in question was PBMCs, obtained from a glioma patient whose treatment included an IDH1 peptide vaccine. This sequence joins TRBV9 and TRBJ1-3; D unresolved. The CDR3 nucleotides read TGTGCCAGCAGCGCGGGAGGTGGCAGCCCTGGAAACACCATATATTTT. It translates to CASSAGGGSPGNTIYF.